These 8 T cell receptor beta chains came from one sample sequenced in a study of T cell repertoires in cytomegalovirus infection. TCRdb ran MiXCR on the reads and lists one entry per CDR3 protein. The table lists approximately 1,000,000 distinct CDR3 sequences, 30% to 40% of them singletons. These receptors have no identified antigens. Sequencing used cultured CD8+ T cells from PBMCs, obtained from culture after CMV antigen stimulation. The source of these receptors is a human donor in good health (CMV status not recorded). Some clones in this sample may be carry-over from other donors' samples.

This chain uses TRBV12-3 or TRBV12-4 with TRBJ1-1, with D unclear. Deletions cut 3 bases from V and 8 bases from J, with 13 bases between. There are 13 residues in the CDR3. CDR3 loop: CASSFGGQGEAFF. The CDR3 bases are TGTGCCAGCAGTTTTGGAGGGCAAGGAGAAGCTTTCTTT.

The chain couples TRBV5-4 to TRBJ2-2; tentatively, D is TRBD1 or TRBD2 (5 bases each). CDR3 length: 16 residues. Trimming removed 4 bases at V and 6 bases at J, with 19 bases between. Germline V gene lookup returns CDR1 SGHNT and CDR2 YYREEE (reference sequence). CDR3 sequence reads: CASSPEGRVRSGELFF. In DNA, the CDR3 is TGTGCCAGCAGCCCTGAGGGCAGGGTTAGATCCGGGGAGCTGTTTTTT.

This chain links TRBV2 with TRBJ2-2; D is unresolved. The CDR3 extends over 15 amino acids. Germline-derived CDR1 and CDR2 are SNHLY and FYNNEI. Trimming pared 6 bases from V and 3 bases from J, leaving 14 bases between. The CDR3 loop is CASRGLLADTGELFF. DNA for the CDR3: TGTGCCAGCAGGGGCCTCCTCGCGGACACCGGGGAGCTGTTTTTT.

This rearrangement joins TRBV10-3 to TRBJ2-3, with TRBD2 matching 10 bases. J lost 4 bases, V lost 4 bases, and 8 bases had no gene match. Per germline, CDR1 ENHRY and CDR2 SYGVKD. This CDR3 comprises 16 residues. CDR3 nucleotide sequence: TGTGCCATCAGTGCCATTGCTAGCGGGGGTTCAGATACGCAGTATTTT. Amino acids: CAISAIASGGSDTQYF.

Remarks on this clonotype: Possible read error: a much larger clone is one base away. V usage is TRBV12-3 or TRBV12-4 and J usage is TRBJ2-1; weak D call: TRBD1 (5 bases). The V end was cut by 7 bases, the J end by 6 bases, with 19 bases between. This CDR3 has 15 residues. CDR3 coding DNA: TGTGCCAGCACCCATACAGGTTTTCAAGGCAATGAGCAGTTCTTC. Protein product: CASTHTGFQGNEQFF.

This rearrangement joins TRBV25-1 to TRBJ2-3; TRBD1 aligns across 10 bases. The length of the CDR3 is 14 residues. Germline V CDR1 and CDR2: MGHDK, SYGVNS. Trimming at V came to 8 bases and at J to 5 bases, leaving 7 bases not matched to a gene. DNA of the CDR3: TGTGCCAGCCGAGCGGGACAGGGGAGAGATACGCAGTATTTT. Amino acids: CASRAGQGRDTQYF.

In this sample, this clonotype turned up a few times. CDR3 protein: CASSYSTGLIAYNEQFF. The CDR3 coding sequence is TGTGCCAGCAGTTACTCGACGGGTCTGATCGCCTACAATGAGCAGTTCTTC. V usage is TRBV6-6 and J usage is TRBJ2-1; no firm D call. Trimming stripped 0 bases from V and 2 bases from J, with 14 bases between. CDR1 and CDR2 from the germline V gene are MNHNY and SVGAGI (reference sequence). The CDR3 covers 17 residues.

The chain has TRBV2 and TRBJ2-1; 7 bases fit TRBD1. The CDR3 sequence is 15 residues long. Germline assignment: CDR1 SNHLY and CDR2 FYNNEI. Trimming cost V 2 bases and J 8 bases; bases outside gene matches: 9. In DNA form, the CDR3 reads TGTGCCAGCAGTGAATCCGGACAGAGGGGGCATGAGCAGTTCTTC. Amino acid sequence: CASSESGQRGHEQFF.